These T cell receptor beta chains were read from a single sample in a study of shared clonotypes between healthy human individuals. Using immunoSEQ multiplex PCR, the repertoire was profiled, and TCRdb retains in-frame clones only, with some absent. Among roughly 2.2 million clones listed, around 90% were seen once. What was sequenced was naive CD4+ T cells from PBMCs. All receptors derive from a man younger than 35 in good health. Some clones in this sample may be carry-over from other donors' samples. CDR3s include the opening cysteine and the closing phenylalanine or tryptophan. Each record gives: CDR3 protein, CDR3 DNA, clone size, CDR3 length, J gene, V gene, D gene. D genes are given only for firm matches. Clone sizes are given selectively: once, few, many, or a class where the clone is expanded.

CASSPIGVGLAGDNEQFF TGTGCCAGCAGCCCTATCGGGGTCGGACTAGCGGGAGATAATGAGCAGTTCTTC - 18 TRBJ2-1 TRBV5-6 TRBD2
CASSSAGKNTGELFF TGTGCCAGCAGCTCAGCGGGAAAGAACACCGGGGAGCTGTTTTTT - 15 TRBJ2-2 TRBV7-2 TRBD2
CASSATRDTQYF TGTGCCAGCAGCGCGACTAGAGATACGCAGTATTTT - 12 TRBJ2-3 TRBV5-4 -
CASSPSVAISTDTQYF TGCGCCAGCAGCCCCTCGGTCGCGATTAGCACAGATACGCAGTATTTT - 16 TRBJ2-3 TRBV4-1 -
CASSGRQVETQYF TGTGCCAGCAGTGGTAGACAAGTGGAGACCCAGTACTTC - 13 TRBJ2-5 TRBV25-1 -
CASSLGANTGELFF TGTGCCAGCAGCCTGGGCGCCAACACCGGGGAGCTGTTTTTT - 14 TRBJ2-2 TRBV7-7 -
CSVAGQATDTQYF TGCAGCGTTGCCGGACAAGCCACAGATACGCAGTATTTT - 13 TRBJ2-3 TRBV29-1 -
CASSLTGVSGNTIYF TGCGCCAGCAGCTTGACAGGGGTCTCTGGAAACACCATATATTTT - 15 TRBJ1-3 TRBV5-1 TRBD1
CSVEHPAGGLGETQYF TGCAGCGTTGAACACCCAGCGGGAGGGCTTGGGGAGACCCAGTACTTC - 16 TRBJ2-5 TRBV29-1 TRBD2
CSVREGFYEQYF TGCAGCGTCCGAGAGGGGTTCTACGAGCAGTACTTC - 12 TRBJ2-7 TRBV29-1 -
CASSLIPGRQETQYF TGCGCCAGCAGCTTGATTCCGGGACGCCAAGAGACCCAGTACTTC - 15 TRBJ2-5 TRBV5-1 -
CASRTSGRGRYNEQFF TGTGCCAGTAGAACCTCAGGCAGGGGAAGGTACAATGAGCAGTTCTTC - 16 TRBJ2-1 TRBV19 -
CASSDGVGNQPQHF TGTGCCAGCAGTGATGGTGTGGGCAATCAGCCCCAGCATTTT few 14 TRBJ1-5 TRBV6-1 -
CASSGKTGSDTQYF TGTGCCAGCAGCGGGAAGACAGGGTCAGATACGCAGTATTTT - 14 TRBJ2-3 TRBV5-4 TRBD1
CASRPPGLPYNEQFF TGTGCCAGCAGACCACCGGGACTCCCCTACAATGAGCAGTTCTTC - 15 TRBJ2-1 TRBV7-2 -
CASSQLRNEKLFF TGCGCCAGCAGCCAACTGAGGAATGAAAAACTGTTTTTT - 13 TRBJ1-4 TRBV4-3 -
CASSSGGLDSPNEKLFF TGTGCCAGCAGTTCAGGGGGATTGGATTCTCCTAATGAAAAACTGTTTTTT - 17 TRBJ1-4 TRBV28 TRBD1
CASSLDVGGRTGELFF TGCGCCAGCAGCTTGGATGTTGGAGGGCGCACCGGGGAGCTGTTTTTT - 16 TRBJ2-2 TRBV5-1 -
CASSPSQGNTEAFF TGTGCCAGTAGTCCATCACAGGGGAACACTGAAGCTTTCTTT - 14 TRBJ1-1 TRBV19 -
CASSLLGRGAYEQYF TGTGCCAGCAGCTTGTTGGGCAGGGGAGCCTACGAGCAGTACTTC - 15 TRBJ2-7 TRBV5-6 -
CASSLGGRGEQFF TGTGCCAGCAGCCTCGGCGGGAGGGGGGAGCAGTTCTTC - 13 TRBJ2-1 TRBV2 TRBD2
CASSSSLGTDTQYF TGTGCCAGCAGTTCCTCCCTCGGGACAGATACGCAGTATTTT - 14 TRBJ2-3 TRBV27 -
CASSLRGFADTQYF TGTGCCAGCAGCTTAAGGGGCTTTGCAGATACGCAGTATTTT - 14 TRBJ2-3 TRBV7-9 -
CASSPGTGTGELFF TGTGCCAGCTCACCGGGGACAGGCACCGGGGAGCTGTTTTTT - 14 TRBJ2-2 TRBV18 TRBD1
CASSHQGGTEAFF TGCGCCAGCAGCCACCAGGGGGGGACTGAAGCTTTCTTT - 13 TRBJ1-1 TRBV4-1 TRBD1
CASSTLQRGNNEQFF TGTGCCAGTAGTACCCTGCAGCGGGGGAACAATGAGCAGTTCTTC - 15 TRBJ2-1 TRBV19 TRBD2
CASSQVPRDTQYF TGCGCCAGCAGCCAAGTACCGCGCGATACGCAGTATTTT - 13 TRBJ2-3 TRBV4-3 -
CASSQELALAGVSEQFF TGTGCCAGCAGCCAAGAACTGGCCCTAGCGGGAGTCAGTGAGCAGTTCTTC - 17 TRBJ2-1 TRBV4-2 TRBD2
CASSASSGTGPFEAFF TGCGCCAGCAGCGCCTCCTCCGGGACAGGGCCTTTTGAAGCTTTCTTT - 16 TRBJ1-1 TRBV5-1 TRBD1
CASSQDRVGGQPQHF TGCGCCAGCAGCCAAGATCGTGTGGGGGGCCAGCCCCAGCATTTT once 15 TRBJ1-5 TRBV4-3 -
CASSLVVLGGRDTQYF TGTGCCAGCAGCTTAGTGGTTCTTGGGGGGCGGGATACGCAGTATTTT - 16 TRBJ2-3 TRBV11-3 -
CASSLSSAGVGQPQHF TGTGCCAGCAGCTTATCGTCGGCAGGGGTAGGTCAGCCCCAGCATTTT once 16 TRBJ1-5 TRBV7-8 -
CASSFPRTSGTFEQYF TGTGCCAGCAGTTTTCCCCGGACTAGCGGGACGTTCGAGCAGTACTTC - 16 TRBJ2-7 TRBV28 TRBD2